The 19 T cell receptor beta chains listed next were all sequenced from one sample in a study of control samples from healthy donors and cancer patients. The protocol was immunoSEQ multiplex PCR, while the TCRdb copy is restricted to in-frame clones and leaves out a portion. The sample carries around 70,000 clones, around 90% recorded once. The sequenced sample consisted of PBMCs. These receptor sequences come from a woman in her 50s with colorectal cancer.

This chain joins TRBV9 and TRBJ2-3; 7 bases line up with TRBD2. V lost 4 bases, J lost 2 bases, and 10 bases stayed unmatched. Germline V gives CDR1 SGDLS, CDR2 YYNGEE. The CDR3 contains 16 residues. The DNA for the CDR3 is TGTGCCAGCAGCCCCCGATTGACTAGCCCCACAGATACGCAGTATTTT. It is translated as CASSPRLTSPTDTQYF. The variable domain in full, with the rest retrieved from reference TRBV9 and TRBJ2-3, is DSGVTQTPKHLITATGQRVTLRCSPRSGDLSVYWYQQSLDQGLQFLIQYYNGEERAKGNILERFSAQQFPDLHSELNLSSLELGDSALYFCASSPRLTSPTDTQYFGPGTRLTVL.

The rearrangement links TRBV6-5 to TRBJ2-3; 11 bases align to TRBD2. CDR3 size: 15 residues. V shed 4 bases, J shed 4 bases, and the junction held 4 bases outside the gene matches. The germline gives CDR1 MNHEY, CDR2 SVGAGI. The CDR3 coding sequence is TGTGCCAGCAGTTGGGATAGCGGGGGGGCAGATACGCAGTATTTT. Protein product: CASSWDSGGADTQYF.

The chain couples TRBV7-3 to TRBJ1-1; 7 bases match TRBD1. This CDR3 spans 14 amino acids. Trimming took 6 bases from V and 3 from J; bases not matched to a gene: 7. CDR1 and CDR2 from the germline V gene are SGHTA and FQGTGA. In DNA form, the CDR3 reads TGTGCCAGCAGGAAGACAGGGTTGGACACTGAAGCTTTCTTT. Its protein product is CASRKTGLDTEAFF.

This chain joins TRBV7-8 and TRBJ1-3; tentative D call: TRBD1 (5 bases). V lost 5 bases and J lost 2, with 13 bases in between. The CDR3 consists of 15 residues. Germline V gene sequence: CDR1 SGHVS, CDR2 FQNEAQ. This chain's CDR3 is CASSPAGLPGNTIYF. The CDR3 DNA reads as TGTGCCAGCAGCCCCGCGGGGCTCCCTGGAAACACCATATATTTT. The entire variable domain, with the rest obtained from reference TRBV7-8 and TRBJ1-3, is as follows: GAGVSQSPRYKVAKRGQDVALRCDPISGHVSLFWYQQALGQGPEFLTYFQNEAQLDKSGLPSDRFFAERPEGSVSTLKIQRTQQEDSAVYLCASSPAGLPGNTIYFGEGSWLTVV.

This clone was observed a few times. The chain couples TRBV5-5 to TRBJ2-5, with no clear D. With 1 base removed from V and 1 base from J, the gap between germline ends came to 8 bases. Germline CDR1 reads SGHKS; CDR2 reads YYEKEE (reference sequence). CDR3 length equals 14 residues. The CDR3 sequence: CASSLLAFQETQYF. The DNA of the CDR3 is TGTGCCAGCAGCTTGTTGGCTTTCCAAGAGACCCAGTACTTC.

This clone was recorded once. The rearrangement links TRBV18 to TRBJ2-5; TRBD2 might be the D (5 bases). The V gene's germline CDR1 is KGHSH and CDR2 LQKENI. V was shortened by 2 bases and J by 2 bases, with 6 bases between the two germline ends. The CDR3 totals 13 residues. The CDR3 sequence is CASSPTGQETQYF. Here the CDR3 DNA reads TGTGCCAGCTCACCAACGGGACAAGAGACCCAGTACTTC.

This sequence joins TRBV30 and TRBJ1-4; unclear D gene. CDR3 length: 14 residues. V was cut by 1 base and J by 3 bases, with 9 bases left in between. In germline, CDR1 is GTSNPN, CDR2 SVGIG (reference sequence). DNA for the CDR3: TGTGCCTGGAGTGGAGGGCTCCCTAATGAAAAACTGTTTTTT. Translating it yields CAWSGGLPNEKLFF.

This clone was observed once. The chain recombines TRBV7-8 with TRBJ1-5, with a possible D match to TRBD1 (6 bases). The CDR3 runs to 16 residues. V was clipped by 1 base and J by 4 bases, with 14 bases between them. Germline V gene sequence: CDR1 SGHVS, CDR2 FQNEAQ. The chain's CDR3 is CASSLGSGAGNQPQHF. As DNA, the CDR3 is TGTGCCAGCAGCTTAGGGTCAGGGGCTGGTAATCAGCCCCAGCATTTT.

The chain links TRBV3-1 (or the pseudogene TRBV3-2) to TRBJ2-3; D unresolved. V was pared by 1 base and J by 1 base, with 12 bases between. CDR1 LGHDT and CDR2 YNNKEL come from the germline V gene (reference sequence). The CDR3 has 16 amino acids. CDR3 protein: CASSQGVITRTDTQYF. CDR3 bases: TGTGCCAGCAGCCAAGGGGTTATAACTCGCACAGATACGCAGTATTTT.

The chain employs TRBV6-1 and TRBJ1-5; D is unclear. This CDR3 has 14 residues. The V gene's germline CDR1 is MNHNS and CDR2 SASEGT. Trimming took off 1 base at V and 6 bases at J, with 10 bases between the two ends. The chain's CDR3 is CASSEGAGPQPQHF. CDR3 coding DNA: TGTGCCAGCAGTGAAGGGGCAGGACCTCAGCCCCAGCATTTT.

V is TRBV5-1 and J is TRBJ1-3, with TRBD1 matching over 10 bases. This CDR3 region has 16 residues. J gave up 4 bases and V 4 bases, and 8 bases lay outside the gene matches. The germline V gene has CDR1 SGHRS and CDR2 YFSETQ. The CDR3 loop reads CASSLGTGVSGNTIYF. The CDR3, as DNA: TGCGCCAGCAGCCTCGGGACAGGGGTATCGGGAAACACCATATATTTT. Supplemented by reference TRBV5-1 and TRBJ1-3, the full variable domain reads KAGVTQTPRYLIKTRGQQVTLSCSPISGHRSVSWYQQTPGQGLQFLFEYFSETQRNKGNFPGRFSGRQFSNSRSEMNVSTLELGDSALYLCASSLGTGVSGNTIYFGEGSWLTVV.

The rearrangement joins TRBV4-1 to TRBJ2-2, with a tentative D call TRBD2 (6 bases). The V gene's germline CDR1 is MGHRA and CDR2 YSYEKL. The CDR3 runs 17 residues. Deletions cut 1 base from V and 5 bases from J, with 17 bases between. The CDR3 DNA follows: TGCGCCAGCAGCCAAGGGGGCAGGGAGGCGATGACCGGGGAGCTGTTTTTT. Translation gives CASSQGGREAMTGELFF.

This clone was counted a single time. The chain joins TRBV30 to TRBJ2-2, with 9 bases lining up with TRBD1. After removal of 5 bases from V and 5 bases from J, the junction contained 6 bases not matched to a gene. This CDR3 spans 14 amino acids. Germline loops: CDR1 GTSNPN, CDR2 SVGIG (reference sequence). The DNA for the CDR3 is TGTGCCTGGGATAGACAGGGGGAAACCGGGGAGCTGTTTTTT. Its protein is CAWDRQGETGELFF.

V usage is TRBV6-2 or TRBV6-3 and J usage is TRBJ1-2; D unresolved. This CDR3 comprises 14 residues. V was cut by 0 bases and J by 0 bases, with 5 bases left in between. CDR1 and CDR2 (germline): MNHEY, SVGEGT. The DNA of the CDR3 is TGTGCCAGCAGTTACTCTCCCACTAACTATGGCTACACCTTC. Amino acids: CASSYSPTNYGYTF.

This chain joins TRBV3-1 (or the pseudogene TRBV3-2) and TRBJ1-2; possible D gene TRBD1, 5 bases. Trimming removed 1 base at V and 4 bases at J, with 13 bases between. Germline V lookup: CDR1 LGHDT, CDR2 YNNKEL (reference sequence). CDR3 length: 15 amino acids. CDR3 loop: CASSQVGRGFYGYTF. The CDR3 DNA sequence: TGTGCCAGCAGCCAAGTGGGTAGGGGCTTCTATGGCTACACCTTC.

V and J are TRBV2 and TRBJ2-5, with 7 bases that match TRBD2. The CDR3 consists of 14 residues. Germline CDR1 SNHLY, CDR2 FYNNEI. The V and J ends lost 4 bases and 7 bases, in that order; junction bases with no gene match: 9. CDR3 in DNA: TGTGCCAGCAGTGTGAGGACTAGGTCTGGGACCCAGTACTTC. It codes for CASSVRTRSGTQYF.

This sequence joins TRBV7-8 and TRBJ1-3; unclear D gene. Trimming pared 8 bases from V and 0 bases from J, leaving 11 bases between. This CDR3 spans 14 amino acids. Per the germline V gene, CDR1 is SGHVS and CDR2 is FQNEAQ. In DNA form, the CDR3 reads TGTGCCAGCGCGGACCGCAGCTCTGGAAACACCATATATTTT. As protein: CASADRSSGNTIYF.

The chain joins TRBV15 to TRBJ2-7, with TRBD1 matching 10 bases. The CDR3 runs to 17 residues. Trimming took 1 base from V and 4 from J; bases not matched to a gene: 10. Germline V gene data show CDR1 as LNHNV and CDR2 as YYDKDF (reference sequence). The CDR3 coding sequence is TGTGCCACCAGCAGAGTGCCCCCCGGGACAGGGGAATACGAGCAGTACGTC. Encoded protein: CATSRVPPGTGEYEQYV.

This clone was counted only a few times. The chain uses TRBV11-3 and TRBJ2-1; D possibly uses TRBD1 or TRBD2 (5 bases each). The length of the CDR3 is 15 residues. V dropped 5 bases and J dropped 2 bases, with 13 bases sitting between them. CDR1 and CDR2 from the germline V gene are SGHNT and YENEEA. CDR3: CASSLGTKTYNEQFF. The CDR3 nucleotides are TGTGCCAGCAGCCTAGGGACGAAAACCTACAATGAGCAGTTCTTC. Full variable domain (remainder filled in from reference TRBV11-3 and TRBJ2-1): EAGVVQSPRYKIIEKKQPVAFWCNPISGHNTLYWYLQNLGQGPELLIRYENEEAVDDSQLPKDRFSAERLKGVDSTLKIQPAELGDSAVYLCASSLGTKTYNEQFFGPGTRLTVL.